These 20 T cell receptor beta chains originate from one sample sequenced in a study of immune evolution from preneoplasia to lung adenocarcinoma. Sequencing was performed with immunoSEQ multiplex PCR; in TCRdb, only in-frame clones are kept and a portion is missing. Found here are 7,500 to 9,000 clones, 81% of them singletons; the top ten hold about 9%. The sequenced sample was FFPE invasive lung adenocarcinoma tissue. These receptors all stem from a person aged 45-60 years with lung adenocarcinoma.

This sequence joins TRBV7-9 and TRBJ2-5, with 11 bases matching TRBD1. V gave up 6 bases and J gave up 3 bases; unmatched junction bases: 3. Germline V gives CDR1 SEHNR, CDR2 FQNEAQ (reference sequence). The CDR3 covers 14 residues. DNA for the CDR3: TGTGCCAGCAGTACGGGACAGGGGGAAGAGACCCAGTACTTC. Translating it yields CASSTGQGEETQYF.

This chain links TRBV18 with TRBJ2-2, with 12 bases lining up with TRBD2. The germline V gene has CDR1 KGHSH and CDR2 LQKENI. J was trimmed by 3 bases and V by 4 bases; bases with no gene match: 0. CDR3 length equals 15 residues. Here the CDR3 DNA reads TGTGCCAGCTCACGGACTAGCGGGGACACCGGGGAGCTGTTTTTT. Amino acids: CASSRTSGDTGELFF. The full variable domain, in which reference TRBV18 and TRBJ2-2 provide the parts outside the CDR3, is NAGVMQNPRHLVRRRGQEARLRCSPMKGHSHVYWYRQLPEEGLKFMVYLQKENIIDESGMPKERFSAEFPKEGPSILRIQQVVRGDSAAYFCASSRTSGDTGELFFGEGSRLTVL.

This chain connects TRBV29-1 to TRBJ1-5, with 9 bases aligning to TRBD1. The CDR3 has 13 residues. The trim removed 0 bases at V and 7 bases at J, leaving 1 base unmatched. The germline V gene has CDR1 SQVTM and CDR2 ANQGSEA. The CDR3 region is CSVEEGQGQPQHF. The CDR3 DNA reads TGCAGCGTTGAAGAGGGACAGGGCCAGCCCCAGCATTTT.

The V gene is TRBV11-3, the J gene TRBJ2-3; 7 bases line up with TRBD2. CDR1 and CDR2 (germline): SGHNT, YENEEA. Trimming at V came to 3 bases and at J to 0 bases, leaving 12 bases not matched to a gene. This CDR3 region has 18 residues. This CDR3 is CASSFFVRLAASTDTQYF. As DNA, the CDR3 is TGTGCCAGCAGCTTTTTCGTGCGCCTAGCGGCTAGCACAGATACGCAGTATTTT.

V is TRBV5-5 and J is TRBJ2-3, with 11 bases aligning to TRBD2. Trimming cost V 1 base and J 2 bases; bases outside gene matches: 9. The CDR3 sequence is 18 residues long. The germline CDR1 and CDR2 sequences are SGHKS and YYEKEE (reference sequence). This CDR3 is CASSLRSSGGTLTDTQYF. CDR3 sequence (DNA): TGTGCCAGCAGCTTGCGGTCTAGCGGGGGGACGCTCACAGATACGCAGTATTTT.

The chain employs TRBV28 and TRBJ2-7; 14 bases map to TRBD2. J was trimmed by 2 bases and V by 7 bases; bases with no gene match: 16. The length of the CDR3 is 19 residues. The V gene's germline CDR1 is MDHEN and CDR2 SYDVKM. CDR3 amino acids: CASMLTSGRERGGTYEQYF. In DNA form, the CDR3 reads TGTGCCAGCATGCTGACTAGCGGGAGGGAGAGGGGCGGGACCTACGAGCAGTACTTC.

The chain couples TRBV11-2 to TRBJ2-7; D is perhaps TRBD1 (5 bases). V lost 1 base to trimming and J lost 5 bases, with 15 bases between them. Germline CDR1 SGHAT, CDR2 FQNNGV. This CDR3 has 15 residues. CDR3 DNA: TGTGCCAGCAGCTTAGCCCTCGGGTTCAGGGACGAGCAGTACTTC. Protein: CASSLALGFRDEQYF.

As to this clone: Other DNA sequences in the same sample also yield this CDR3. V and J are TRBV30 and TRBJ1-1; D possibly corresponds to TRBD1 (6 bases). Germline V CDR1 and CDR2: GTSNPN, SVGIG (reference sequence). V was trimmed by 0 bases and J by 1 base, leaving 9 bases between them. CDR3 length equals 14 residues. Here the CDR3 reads CAWSVMTGNTEAFF. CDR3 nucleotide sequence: TGTGCCTGGAGTGTAATGACAGGGAACACTGAAGCTTTCTTT. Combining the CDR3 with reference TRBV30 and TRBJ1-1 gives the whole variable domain SQTIHQWPATLVQPVGSPLSLECTVEGTSNPNLYWYRQAAGRGLQLLFYSVGIGQISSEVPQNLSASRPQDRQFILSSKKLLLSDSGFYLCAWSVMTGNTEAFFGQGTRLTVV.

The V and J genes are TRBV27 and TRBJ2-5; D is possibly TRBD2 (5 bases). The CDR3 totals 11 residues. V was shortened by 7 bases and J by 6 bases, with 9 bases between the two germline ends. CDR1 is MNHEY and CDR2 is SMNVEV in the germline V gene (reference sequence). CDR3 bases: TGTGCCAGCACTCACGGGAAGACCCAGTACTTC. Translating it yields CASTHGKTQYF.

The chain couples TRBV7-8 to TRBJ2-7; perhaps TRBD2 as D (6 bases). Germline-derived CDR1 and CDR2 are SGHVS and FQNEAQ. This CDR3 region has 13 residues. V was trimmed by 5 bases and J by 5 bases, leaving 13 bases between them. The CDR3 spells CASSAGRRDEQYF. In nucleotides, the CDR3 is TGTGCCAGCAGCGCGGGGAGAAGGGACGAGCAGTACTTC.

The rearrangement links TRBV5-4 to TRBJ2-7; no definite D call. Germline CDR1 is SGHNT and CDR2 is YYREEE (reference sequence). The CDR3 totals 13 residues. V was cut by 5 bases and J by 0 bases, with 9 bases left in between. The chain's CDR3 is CASSSKDSYEQYF. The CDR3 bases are TGTGCCAGCAGTTCGAAGGACTCCTACGAGCAGTACTTC.

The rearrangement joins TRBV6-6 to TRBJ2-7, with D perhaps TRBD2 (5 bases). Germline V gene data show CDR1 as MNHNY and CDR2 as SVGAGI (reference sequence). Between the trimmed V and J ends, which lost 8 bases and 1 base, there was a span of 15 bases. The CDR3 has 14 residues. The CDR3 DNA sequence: TGTGCCAGCGGAGGAGCACTAGGATCCTACGAGCAGTACTTC. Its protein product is CASGGALGSYEQYF.

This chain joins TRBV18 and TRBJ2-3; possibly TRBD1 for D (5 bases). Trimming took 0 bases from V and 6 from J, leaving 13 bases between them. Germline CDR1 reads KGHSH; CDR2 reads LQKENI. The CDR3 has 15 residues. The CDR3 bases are TGTGCCAGCTCACCACCTGAACGGACATTGGATACGCAGTATTTT. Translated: CASSPPERTLDTQYF.

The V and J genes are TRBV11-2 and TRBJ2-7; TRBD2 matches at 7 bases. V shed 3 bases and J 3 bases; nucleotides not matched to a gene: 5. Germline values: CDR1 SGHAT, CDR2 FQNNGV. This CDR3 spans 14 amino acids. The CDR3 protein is CASSFGGGVYEQYF. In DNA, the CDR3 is TGTGCCAGCAGCTTCGGGGGAGGGGTCTACGAGCAGTACTTC.

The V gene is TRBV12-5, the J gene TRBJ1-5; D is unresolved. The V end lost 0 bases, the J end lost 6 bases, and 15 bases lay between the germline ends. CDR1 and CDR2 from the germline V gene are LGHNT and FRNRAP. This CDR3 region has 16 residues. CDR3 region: CASGLVTTMEGQPQHF. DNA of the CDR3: TGTGCTAGTGGTTTGGTAACTACCATGGAAGGTCAGCCCCAGCATTTT.

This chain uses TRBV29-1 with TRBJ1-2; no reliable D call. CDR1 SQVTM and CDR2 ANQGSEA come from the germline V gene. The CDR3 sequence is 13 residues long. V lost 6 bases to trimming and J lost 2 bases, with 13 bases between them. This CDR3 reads CSVPAGGNYGYTF. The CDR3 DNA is TGCAGCGTCCCCGCGGGAGGGAACTATGGCTACACCTTC. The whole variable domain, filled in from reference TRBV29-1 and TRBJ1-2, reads SAVISQKPSRDICQRGTSLTIQCQVDSQVTMMFWYRQQPGQSLTLIATANQGSEATYESGFVIDKFPISRPNLTFSTLTVSNMSPEDSSIYLCSVPAGGNYGYTFGSGTRLTVV.

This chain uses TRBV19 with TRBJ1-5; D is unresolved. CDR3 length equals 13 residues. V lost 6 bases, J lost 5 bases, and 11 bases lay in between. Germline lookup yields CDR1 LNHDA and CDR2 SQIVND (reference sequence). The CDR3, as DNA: TGTGCCAGTAGCCTCCGGAAGGATCAGCCCCAGCATTTT. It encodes CASSLRKDQPQHF.

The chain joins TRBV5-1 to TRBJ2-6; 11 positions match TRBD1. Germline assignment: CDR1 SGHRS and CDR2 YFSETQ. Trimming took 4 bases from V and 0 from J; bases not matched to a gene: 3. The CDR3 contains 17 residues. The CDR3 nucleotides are TGCGCCAGCAGCCCAGGGACAGGGGGCTCTGGGGCCAACGTCCTGACTTTC. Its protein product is CASSPGTGGSGANVLTF. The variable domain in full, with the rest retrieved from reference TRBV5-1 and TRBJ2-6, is KAGVTQTPRYLIKTRGQQVTLSCSPISGHRSVSWYQQTPGQGLQFLFEYFSETQRNKGNFPGRFSGRQFSNSRSEMNVSTLELGDSALYLCASSPGTGGSGANVLTFGAGSRLTVL.

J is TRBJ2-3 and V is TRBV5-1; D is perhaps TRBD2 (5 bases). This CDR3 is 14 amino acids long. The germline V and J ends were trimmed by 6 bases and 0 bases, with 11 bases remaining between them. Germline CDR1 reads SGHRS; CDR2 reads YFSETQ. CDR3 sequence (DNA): TGCGCCAGCACCCCCGGGGAGAGCACAGATACGCAGTATTTT. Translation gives CASTPGESTDTQYF.

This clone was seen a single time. CDR3 coding DNA: TGTGCCAGCAGCTTTCAGGGTGACACTGAAGCTTTCTTT. The encoded protein is CASSFQGDTEAFF. The rearrangement links TRBV5-5 to TRBJ1-1, with TRBD1 as a possible D gene (5 bases). This CDR3 has 13 amino acids. V lost 2 bases to trimming and J lost 3 bases, with 8 bases between them. The germline V gene encodes CDR1 SGHKS and CDR2 YYEKEE (reference sequence).